The source of this T cell receptor (beta chain) is a study of blood T cell repertoires in COVID-19. Study background: The study drew acute and convalescent COVID-19 samples from the United States, Italy and Spain. From T cells, B-cell-depleted T cells, or PBMCs came the material, which was cDNA or gDNA.

Per the original data handling: Estimates of nucleated cell counts were drawn from the amplification of reference gene primers. Clones were sequenced by immunoSEQ multiplex PCR, and TCRdb holds only the in-frame ones, with some missing. That table furnishes V, J and clone size, whereas the DNA furnished D and trimming. The table lists about 24,000 clones, nearly 90% of them singletons. V lost 9 bases and J 4 bases, leaving 9 bases between the germline ends. The length of the CDR3 is 12 residues. Looked up from germline, CDR1 is MNHEY and CDR2 is SVGAGI. The sequenced sample was peripheral blood. This sequence joins TRBV6-5 and TRBJ1-4; weak D call: TRBD1 (6 bases). The TCR originated in a man between 65 and 85 years old with acute or convalescent COVID-19. Here the CDR3 DNA reads TGTGCCAGGGGACAAGATAATGAAAAACTGTTTTTT. It encodes CARGQDNEKLFF.